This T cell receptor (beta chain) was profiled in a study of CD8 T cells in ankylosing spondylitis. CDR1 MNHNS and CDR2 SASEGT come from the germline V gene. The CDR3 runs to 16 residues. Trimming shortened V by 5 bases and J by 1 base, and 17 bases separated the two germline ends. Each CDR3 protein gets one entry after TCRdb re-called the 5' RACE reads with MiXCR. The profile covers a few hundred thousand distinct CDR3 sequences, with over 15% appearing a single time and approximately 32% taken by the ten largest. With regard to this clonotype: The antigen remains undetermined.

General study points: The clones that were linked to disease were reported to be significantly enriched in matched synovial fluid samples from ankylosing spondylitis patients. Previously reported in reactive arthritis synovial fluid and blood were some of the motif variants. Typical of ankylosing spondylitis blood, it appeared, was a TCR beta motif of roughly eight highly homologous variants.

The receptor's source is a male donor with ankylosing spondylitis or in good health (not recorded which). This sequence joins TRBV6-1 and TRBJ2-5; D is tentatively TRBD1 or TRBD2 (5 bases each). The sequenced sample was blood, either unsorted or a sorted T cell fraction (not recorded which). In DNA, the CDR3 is TGTGCCAGCAGTCCTTCGAGGGGACCGATCCAAGAGACCCAGTACTTC. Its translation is CASSPSRGPIQETQYF.